This T cell receptor (beta chain) was recorded in a study of blood T cell repertoires in COVID-19. Across the study: Sources were T cells, B-cell-depleted T cells, or PBMCs; the material itself was cDNA or gDNA.

Method: immunoSEQ multiplex PCR; TCRdb's copy keeps in-frame clones and lacks some. The data contain 300,000 to 400,000 clones, approximately 86% of them singletons. This CDR3 contains 17 residues. From germline, CDR1 is SGHVS and CDR2 FQNEAQ. The V segment lost 5 bases and the J segment 0 bases; nucleotides outside the gene matches: 10. Only one count was recorded for this clone. V usage is TRBV7-8 and J usage is TRBJ1-5; 7 positions match TRBD1. Material for sequencing was peripheral blood. The receptor comes from a human donor in a cohort sampled during active COVID-19. CDR3 nucleotide sequence: TGTGCCAGCAGCCCCTCCTCCAGGGGGACTAGCAATCAGCCCCAGCATTTT. This gives the protein CASSPSSRGTSNQPQHF.